The 31 T cell receptor beta chains listed next were all sequenced from one sample in a study of T cells in Graves' hyperthyroidism and ophthalmopathy. Amplification of TCR beta CDR3 regions was performed using RNA transcripts as template. HTBI primers drove first-round RT-PCR of the TCR CDR3. TCRdb itself ran the multiplex PCR reads through MiXCR, one entry per CDR3 protein. The table lists a few hundred thousand distinct CDR3 sequences, over 10% of them singletons. Sequencing was carried out using blood. The receptor set was obtained from a woman under 30 with Graves' hyperthyroidism.

At least ten counts were recorded for this clonotype. The gene calls are TRBV19 and TRBJ1-1; 8 nucleotides align to TRBD1. V was pared by 3 bases and J by 0 bases, with 9 bases of the junction left unmatched. Germline CDR1 is LNHDA and CDR2 is SQIVND (reference sequence). The CDR3 length is 17 residues. As DNA, the CDR3 is TGTGCCAGTAGTATTCGAGGACAGGGAAACATGAACACTGAAGCTTTCTTT. Its translation: CASSIRGQGNMNTEAFF.

The chain joins TRBV29-1 to TRBJ2-7, with TRBD1 identical over 9 bases. The CDR3 sequence is 17 residues long. Germline V CDR1 and CDR2: SQVTM, ANQGSEA. The junction had 15 bases not matched to a gene; V was cut back by 1 base and J by 5 bases. This chain's CDR3 is CSVEGRSGEQGANEQYF. CDR3 DNA: TGCAGCGTTGAAGGTCGGTCTGGGGAACAGGGGGCCAACGAGCAGTACTTC.

This clonotype was detected ten times or more. The chain links TRBV28 to TRBJ2-1, with TRBD2 matching over 8 bases. The CDR3 runs 16 residues. Looked up from germline, CDR1 is MDHEN and CDR2 is SYDVKM. Trimming removed 4 bases from V and 2 bases from J; junction bases left unmatched: 7. The CDR3 nucleotides read TGTGCCAGCAGTTCCCCTCGAGCGGGGGCCTACAATGAGCAGTTCTTC. It specifies CASSSPRAGAYNEQFF.

The chain recombines TRBV7-8 with TRBJ2-7; maybe TRBD2 (5 bases). V gave up 2 bases and J gave up 6 bases, with 14 bases separating them. CDR1 and CDR2 from the germline V gene are SGHVS and FQNEAQ. This CDR3 contains 14 residues. The CDR3 DNA is TGTGCCAGCAGCTTAAAGGGCGGGCAGGCCGAGCAGTACTTC. It translates to CASSLKGGQAEQYF.

This clonotype was detected many times. This chain uses TRBV28 with TRBJ2-2; no firm D call. Germline V gives CDR1 MDHEN, CDR2 SYDVKM. The V end lost 3 bases, the J end lost 2 bases, and 7 bases lay between the germline ends. This CDR3 has 14 residues. For the CDR3, the DNA is TGTGCCAGCAGTTTTCGACTTAACACCGGGGAGCTGTTTTTT. As protein: CASSFRLNTGELFF.

In its sample, this clonotype was seen a few times. The chain has TRBV6-5 and TRBJ2-1; D possibly matches TRBD1 or TRBD2 (5 bases each). The CDR3 has 19 residues. Trimming removed 2 bases from V and 8 bases from J, with 28 bases in between. Germline CDR1 is MNHEY and CDR2 is SVGAGI. CDR3 in amino acids: CASSYPLHRKRGVLYEQFF. The CDR3 region has the DNA TGTGCCAGCAGTTACCCACTCCATCGGAAGCGAGGGGTTTTATATGAGCAGTTCTTC.

The chain carries TRBV7-9 and TRBJ2-7; tentatively, D is TRBD1 (5 bases). V gave up 1 base and J gave up 2 bases, with 15 bases separating them. Germline V lookup: CDR1 SEHNR, CDR2 FQNEAQ (reference sequence). The CDR3 is 16 residues long. The chain's CDR3 is CASSLDLGLTAYEQYF. Written as DNA, the CDR3 is TGTGCCAGCAGCTTAGATCTGGGGCTAACAGCCTACGAGCAGTACTTC.

At least ten counts were recorded for this clonotype. The chain recombines TRBV7-2 with TRBJ2-7; D is undetermined. In germline, CDR1 is SGHTA, CDR2 FQGNSA. Trimming stripped 0 bases from V and 3 bases from J, with 9 bases between. This CDR3 is built from 14 residues. As DNA, the CDR3 is TGTGCCAGCAGCTTAGCCGCTTTTGGCTACGAGCAGTACTTC. Protein product: CASSLAAFGYEQYF.

In this sample, this clonotype turned up many times. This rearrangement joins TRBV10-3 to TRBJ1-4; weak D call: TRBD1 (5 bases). The CDR3 extends over 16 amino acids. V shed 0 bases and J shed 7 bases, with 15 bases lying between them. Germline V gene data show CDR1 as ENHRY and CDR2 as SYGVKD. In DNA form, the CDR3 reads TGTGCCATCAGTGAGTCGAAAGGGGACGAGCGTGAAAAACTGTTTTTT. Translating gives CAISESKGDEREKLFF.

This clonotype was recorded many times. The CDR3 coding sequence is TGCAGTGCTTGGACTAGCGGGGGGTACACAGATACGCAGTATTTT. It codes for CSAWTSGGYTDTQYF. The chain has TRBV20-1 and TRBJ2-3; 14 positions match TRBD2. This CDR3 has 15 residues. Trimming at V came to 5 bases and at J to 2 bases, leaving 3 bases not matched to a gene. Germline CDR1 DFQATT, CDR2 SNEGSKA (reference sequence).

This clonotype was seen many times. The chain employs TRBV11-2 and TRBJ2-7; D perhaps matches TRBD2 (5 bases). Germline CDR1 SGHAT, CDR2 FQNNGV. The CDR3 runs to 16 residues. V was shortened by 2 bases and J by 3 bases, with 17 bases between the two germline ends. CDR3 residues: CASSLLFSGGLYEQYF. The CDR3 region has the DNA TGTGCCAGCAGCTTACTATTCAGCGGTGGACTCTACGAGCAGTACTTC. The full variable domain, in which reference TRBV11-2 and TRBJ2-7 provide the parts outside the CDR3, is EAGVAQSPRYKIIEKRQSVAFWCNPISGHATLYWYQQILGQGPKLLIQFQNNGVVDDSQLPKDRFSAERLKGVDSTLKIQPAKLEDSAVYLCASSLLFSGGLYEQYFGPGTRLTVT.

This clonotype occurred many times. This chain connects TRBV20-1 to TRBJ1-2; D may be TRBD1 (6 bases). Germline assignment: CDR1 DFQATT and CDR2 SNEGSKA (reference sequence). Between the trimmed V and J ends, which lost 4 bases and 7 bases, there was a span of 13 bases. CDR3 size: 12 residues. The CDR3 protein is CSAIRDIGGYTF. The CDR3 DNA sequence: TGCAGTGCTATACGGGACATCGGTGGCTACACCTTC.

This clonotype was observed at least ten times. The chain carries TRBV6-1 and TRBJ2-5; D unclear. The germline V gene has CDR1 MNHNS and CDR2 SASEGT. CDR3 size: 14 residues. V lost 7 bases and J 1 base, leaving 13 bases between the germline ends. The CDR3, as DNA: TGTGCCAGCACGAAGGATTTCGGCCAAGAGACCCAGTACTTC. It translates to CASTKDFGQETQYF.

This clonotype was seen just once. This chain connects TRBV28 to TRBJ2-1; D unresolved. V shed 7 bases and J shed 7 bases, with 17 bases lying between them. Germline loops: CDR1 MDHEN, CDR2 SYDVKM. The CDR3 is made up of 14 amino acids. The CDR3 region is CASIDGRSGNEQFF. The CDR3 DNA sequence: TGTGCCAGCATCGATGGACGCTCTGGGAATGAGCAGTTCTTC.

This clonotype was detected ten times or more. The genes are TRBV28 and TRBJ2-7, with D perhaps TRBD1 (6 bases). Trimming left V 1 base short and J 3 bases short, with 10 bases between. Germline V gene lookup returns CDR1 MDHEN and CDR2 SYDVKM. There are 14 residues in the CDR3. CDR3: CASSLFPDSYEQYF. In DNA, the CDR3 is TGTGCCAGCAGTTTATTTCCGGACAGCTACGAGCAGTACTTC.

Note on this clonotype: This may be a read error: a much more frequent sequence differs by one nucleotide. V and J are TRBV3-1 and TRBJ2-1; 7 bases align to TRBD1. The CDR3 has 17 residues. V gave up 5 bases and J gave up 0 bases; unmatched junction bases: 10. Germline V gene data show CDR1 as LGHDT and CDR2 as YNNKEL (reference sequence). CDR3 residues: CASSERGQARSYNEQFF. The CDR3 DNA sequence: TGTGCCAGCAGCGAACGAGGACAGGCCCGCTCCTACAATGAGCAGTTCTTC.

This clonotype showed up many times. V and J are TRBV18 and TRBJ1-1; 7 positions match TRBD1. Germline lookup yields CDR1 KGHSH and CDR2 LQKENI. This CDR3 comprises 16 residues. V lost 4 bases, J lost 1 base, and 9 bases stayed unmatched. CDR3 DNA sequence: TGTGCCAGCTCACGCGGCTCGGGACAGCGGAACACTGAAGCTTTCTTT. Translated: CASSRGSGQRNTEAFF.

This clonotype was picked up many times. The rearrangement uses TRBV10-3 and TRBJ1-1, with D possibly TRBD1 on 5 matching bases. The germline V gene has CDR1 ENHRY and CDR2 SYGVKD. The CDR3 length is 15 residues. Trimming removed 6 bases from V and 5 bases from J, with 19 bases in between. CDR3 amino acids: CAISPTGRGWTEAFF. In DNA form, the CDR3 reads TGTGCCATCAGCCCCACGGGACGGGGGTGGACTGAAGCTTTCTTT.

Details on this clonotype: A read error is possible here, since a much larger clone lies one base away. V is TRBV3-1 and J is TRBJ2-3; D is perhaps TRBD2 (6 bases). The V end lost 4 bases, the J end lost 5 bases, and 19 bases lay between the germline ends. The CDR3 spans 16 residues. Germline-derived CDR1 and CDR2 are LGHDT and YNNKEL (reference sequence). The DNA for the CDR3 is TGTGCCAGCAGCCTACTCCCACCCGGGGGAGGAGATACGCAGTATTTT. Encoded protein: CASSLLPPGGGDTQYF.

This clonotype occurred many times. The V and J genes are TRBV20-1 and TRBJ2-3, with D unresolved. The CDR3 consists of 15 residues. The V gene's germline CDR1 is DFQATT and CDR2 SNEGSKA (reference sequence). V was cut by 7 bases and J by 0 bases, with 17 bases left in between. CDR3 coding DNA: TGCAGTGTGGTAGGAACTCCTCGGAGCACAGATACGCAGTATTTT. Translating gives CSVVGTPRSTDTQYF.

This clonotype was seen at least ten times. V gene TRBV9 combines with J gene TRBJ2-2; D is possibly TRBD1 or TRBD2 (5 bases each). The CDR3 covers 15 residues. The V gene lost 1 base and the J gene lost 4 bases, with 11 bases spanning the gap. Germline V gene lookup returns CDR1 SGDLS and CDR2 YYNGEE. In DNA form, the CDR3 reads TGTGCCAGCAGCGTATGGGGGAGCAGCACCGGGGAGCTGTTTTTT. It specifies CASSVWGSSTGELFF.

This clonotype counts as medium-sized. The chain recombines TRBV12-3 or TRBV12-4 with TRBJ2-3; 13 bases line up with TRBD2. The CDR3 length is 16 residues. V lost 3 bases and J lost 3; bases outside the gene matches: 3. DNA for the CDR3: TGTGCCAGCAGTTTCGGACTAGCGGGAGCGACAGATACGCAGTATTTT. Its protein is CASSFGLAGATDTQYF.

The chain links TRBV5-6 to TRBJ1-4; 9 bases are shared with TRBD1. Unmatched junction bases numbered 12, after V lost 4 bases and J lost 8 bases. The length of the CDR3 is 16 residues. Germline V CDR1 and CDR2: SGHDT, YYEEEE. CDR3 amino acids: CASSLDGTGRREKLFF. The CDR3 DNA reads as TGTGCCAGCAGCCTGGACGGGACAGGGAGGAGAGAAAAACTGTTTTTT.

This clonotype showed up just a few times. This sequence joins TRBV18 and TRBJ1-3, with D perhaps TRBD1 (5 bases). The CDR3 is 15 amino acids. Trimming took off 3 bases at V and 3 bases at J, with 12 bases between the two ends. The V gene's germline CDR1 is KGHSH and CDR2 LQKENI. CDR3 protein: CASSPTQGVGNTIYF. The CDR3 region has the DNA TGTGCCAGCTCACCCACCCAGGGTGTTGGAAACACCATATATTTT.

This clonotype came up a few times. The rearrangement uses TRBV19 and TRBJ2-1; TRBD2 might be the D (5 bases). The germline V gene encodes CDR1 LNHDA and CDR2 SQIVND (reference sequence). This CDR3 has 17 residues. V was pared by 7 bases and J by 0 bases, with 19 bases between. CDR3 nucleotides: TGTGCCAGTACCGACCCCGGGAACGGATACTCCTACAATGAGCAGTTCTTC. Translated, it gives CASTDPGNGYSYNEQFF.

This clonotype was seen at least ten times. V and J are TRBV13 and TRBJ2-3; D might be TRBD2 (5 bases). V dropped 4 bases and J dropped 0 bases, with 17 bases sitting between them. The CDR3 consists of 17 residues. Germline CDR1 PRHDT, CDR2 FYEKMQ (reference sequence). The CDR3: CASSSWTGLISTDTQYF. The CDR3 nucleotides are TGTGCCAGCAGCTCCTGGACTGGCCTCATTAGCACAGATACGCAGTATTTT. The full variable domain, rest sourced from reference TRBV13 and TRBJ2-3, is AAGVIQSPRHLIKEKRETATLKCYPIPRHDTVYWYQQGPGQDPQFLISFYEKMQSDKGSIPDRFSAQQFSDYHSELNMSSLELGDSALYFCASSSWTGLISTDTQYFGPGTRLTVL.

This clonotype showed up just a few times. Here the CDR3 reads CASSMRGQGLQPQHF. DNA of the CDR3: TGTGCCAGTAGTATGAGGGGACAGGGTCTCCAGCCCCAGCATTTT. V usage is TRBV19 and J usage is TRBJ1-5; 9 nucleotides line up with TRBD1. In germline, CDR1 is LNHDA, CDR2 SQIVND (reference sequence). This CDR3 region has 15 residues. V lost 3 bases and J lost 7; bases outside the gene matches: 7.

This clonotype was found many times. A much larger clone differs from this one at a single base, so this may be a read error. The DNA of the CDR3 is TGTGCCAGCTCACCACCGGGGTACACTGAAGCTTTCTTT. Translating it yields CASSPPGYTEAFF. V usage is TRBV18 and J usage is TRBJ1-1; D is uncertain. In germline, CDR1 is KGHSH, CDR2 LQKENI. V was clipped by 0 bases and J by 3 bases, with 5 bases between them. CDR3 size: 13 residues.

The rearrangement joins TRBV20-1 to TRBJ1-1, with TRBD1 as a possible D gene (5 bases). The germline V gene has CDR1 DFQATT and CDR2 SNEGSKA (reference sequence). Deletions cut 3 bases from V and 7 bases from J, with 21 bases between. The CDR3 consists of 15 residues. Here the CDR3 DNA reads TGCAGTGCTAGTAGGGGAACGCCCTTCGCCCTTGAAGCTTTCTTT. Protein sequence: CSASRGTPFALEAFF.

At least ten counts were recorded for this clonotype. This chain joins TRBV3-1 and TRBJ2-7, with D maybe TRBD1 (6 bases). The CDR3 length is 15 residues. CDR1 is LGHDT, CDR2 YNNKEL, per germline (reference sequence). With 0 bases removed from V and 5 bases from J, the gap between germline ends came to 14 bases. The CDR3: CASSQDHRVSDEQYF. CDR3 DNA sequence: TGTGCCAGCAGCCAAGATCACAGGGTTTCCGACGAGCAGTACTTC.

At least ten counts were recorded for this clonotype. The gene calls are TRBV20-1 and TRBJ2-4; D is possibly TRBD2 (5 bases). CDR1 is DFQATT, CDR2 SNEGSKA, per germline (reference sequence). Trimming took 5 bases from V and 0 from J, leaving 20 bases between them. The CDR3 has 17 residues. The CDR3: CSARASGRVIAKNIQYF. In DNA, the CDR3 is TGCAGTGCTCGGGCATCTGGGCGGGTTATAGCCAAAAACATTCAGTACTTC.